A single sample gave rise to the 18 T cell receptor beta chains below, sequenced in a study of blood T cell repertoires in COVID-19. TCRdb's table, derived via immunoSEQ multiplex PCR, lists solely in-frame clones and lacks some. The repertoire has over 200,000 clones, around 90% of them found once; the top ten carry approximately 12%. Sequenced input: peripheral blood. All receptors derive from a young woman who had recovered from COVID-19.

V gene TRBV4-1 combines with J gene TRBJ2-3, with D possibly TRBD2 on 5 matching bases. Germline V gene lookup returns CDR1 MGHRA and CDR2 YSYEKL. The V and J ends lost 0 bases and 7 bases respectively, with 14 bases between them. CDR3 size: 15 residues. CDR3 sequence: CASSQDVRLWNTQYF. CDR3 DNA sequence: TGCGCCAGCAGCCAAGATGTGAGACTATGGAATACGCAGTATTTT.

In its sample, this clone was seen once. This sequence joins TRBV5-6 and TRBJ2-7; TRBD2 might be the D (5 bases). The CDR3 has 14 amino acids. The V end was cut by 2 bases, the J end by 1 base, with 10 bases between. Germline CDR1 reads SGHDT; CDR2 reads YYEEEE. The CDR3 reads CASSFLTSSYEQYF. The DNA of the CDR3 is TGTGCCAGCAGCTTCCTCACTAGTTCCTACGAGCAGTACTTC.

V is TRBV27 and J is TRBJ1-2, with 7 bases aligning to TRBD1. CDR3 length equals 15 residues. Germline CDR1 and CDR2: MNHEY and SMNVEV (reference sequence). Losses at the gene ends were 6 bases for V and 6 bases for J; bases not matched to a gene: 13. The CDR3 region is CASSRRTQGDDGYTF. CDR3 nucleotides: TGTGCCAGCAGCCGCCGGACGCAGGGGGACGATGGCTACACCTTC.

The rearrangement uses TRBV19 and TRBJ1-2; D possibly corresponds to TRBD1 (6 bases). The CDR3 totals 14 residues. V lost 7 bases and J lost 2, with 14 bases in between. Germline lookup yields CDR1 LNHDA and CDR2 SQIVND (reference sequence). Here the CDR3 DNA reads TGTGCCAGTAACCCCGGACAGCTCAACTATGGCTACACCTTC. Amino acids: CASNPGQLNYGYTF.

The chain links TRBV4-1 to TRBJ2-2; D perhaps matches TRBD2 (6 bases). This CDR3 has 13 residues. Per germline, CDR1 MGHRA and CDR2 YSYEKL. Deletions cut 1 base from V and 6 bases from J, with 6 bases between. The CDR3 bases are TGCGCCAGCAGCCAAGGACTAGCCGGGGAGCTGTTTTTT. Amino acids: CASSQGLAGELFF.

The gene calls are TRBV5-1 and TRBJ2-5; D call uncertain. This CDR3 contains 12 residues. Germline V gives CDR1 SGHRS, CDR2 YFSETQ. V lost 0 bases and J 13 bases, leaving 13 bases between the germline ends. The CDR3 sequence: CASSLVSPSLYF. The CDR3, as DNA: TGCGCCAGCAGCTTGGTTTCCCCGAGTTTGTACTTC.

In its sample, this clone was seen once. The chain uses TRBV14 and TRBJ2-7, with 12 bases that match TRBD2. Germline V CDR1 and CDR2: SGHDN, FVKESK. The length of the CDR3 is 18 residues. V lost 4 bases, J lost 4 bases, and 14 bases stayed unmatched. In nucleotides, the CDR3 is TGTGCCAGCAGCCGATTTCGACTAGCGGGAGTTAAGCCTTACGAGCAGTACTTC. It is translated as CASSRFRLAGVKPYEQYF.

The chain joins TRBV10-2 to TRBJ1-2; D ambiguous. The V end lost 2 bases, the J end lost 4 bases, and 11 bases lay between the germline ends. Germline assignment: CDR1 WSHSY and CDR2 SAAADI. The CDR3 has 14 residues. The CDR3, as DNA: TGCGCCAGCAGTGAGAGGTGGACTGCCTATGGCTACACCTTC. It yields the protein CASSERWTAYGYTF.

The rearrangement links TRBV7-2 to TRBJ1-1; D is ambiguous. The CDR3 contains 14 residues. The V gene's germline CDR1 is SGHTA and CDR2 FQGNSA. Trimming left V 2 bases short and J 0 bases short, with 7 bases between. The CDR3, as DNA: TGTGCCAGCAGCTTACTATCGGTGAACACTGAAGCTTTCTTT. Residues: CASSLLSVNTEAFF.

The V call is TRBV9, the J call TRBJ1-1; no reliable D call. This CDR3 is built from 15 residues. V was pared by 0 bases and J by 0 bases, with 9 bases between. Germline V gene lookup returns CDR1 SGDLS and CDR2 YYNGEE. The CDR3 sequence: CASSVEADLNTEAFF. The CDR3, as DNA: TGTGCCAGCAGCGTAGAAGCGGATTTGAACACTGAAGCTTTCTTT.

The chain carries TRBV3-1 (or the pseudogene TRBV3-2) and TRBJ2-7; 12 bases map to TRBD2. Germline values: CDR1 LGHDT, CDR2 YNNKEL (reference sequence). This CDR3 has 17 amino acids. With V trimmed by 4 bases and J by 0 bases, 7 bases remained unmatched. The CDR3 nucleotides are TGTGCCAGCAGCCTCCTCGGGACTAGCGGGCTCTCCTACGAGCAGTACTTC. Protein product: CASSLLGTSGLSYEQYF.

CDR3 amino acids: CASTLAGGDEQFF. CDR3 bases: TGTGCCAGCACTCTAGCGGGAGGGGATGAGCAGTTCTTC. The chain combines TRBV7-2 with TRBJ2-1, with 12 positions matching TRBD2. The CDR3 loop spans 13 amino acids. V was pared by 7 bases and J by 8 bases, with 3 bases of the junction left unmatched. Germline CDR1 reads SGHTA; CDR2 reads FQGNSA.

The rearrangement links TRBV5-4 to TRBJ2-7; possibly TRBD1 for D (6 bases). The CDR3 length is 15 residues. The germline V gene encodes CDR1 SGHNT and CDR2 YYREEE (reference sequence). V dropped 4 bases and J dropped 3 bases, with 17 bases sitting between them. This CDR3 reads CASSELQGTVYEQYF. The CDR3 coding sequence is TGTGCCAGCAGCGAGTTACAGGGTACGGTCTACGAGCAGTACTTC.

The V gene is TRBV4-3, the J gene TRBJ1-1, with D uncertain. V was clipped by 0 bases and J by 7 bases, with 15 bases between them. The CDR3 spans 15 residues. In germline, CDR1 is LGHNA, CDR2 YSLEER. For the CDR3, the DNA is TGCGCCAGCAGCCAAGATCGTCGGGTAGGTGATGAAGCTTTCTTT. Encoded protein: CASSQDRRVGDEAFF.

The chain is built from TRBV4-3 and TRBJ2-2; TRBD2 might be the D (6 bases). This CDR3 region has 19 residues. The germline V and J ends were trimmed by 1 base and 3 bases, with 21 bases remaining between them. Germline CDR1 and CDR2: LGHNA and YSLEER. The CDR3 loop is CASSQVPPLGRFHTGELFF. CDR3 nucleotide sequence: TGCGCCAGCAGCCAAGTTCCCCCGCTTGGGAGGTTCCACACCGGGGAGCTGTTTTTT.

V gene TRBV9 combines with J gene TRBJ2-3; TRBD2 might be the D (6 bases). The CDR3 runs to 15 residues. The ends were cut back, 0 bases at V and 4 bases at J, with 12 bases in the middle. The germline V gene encodes CDR1 SGDLS and CDR2 YYNGEE. In DNA form, the CDR3 reads TGTGCCAGCAGCGTAGGACTAGGAGTAGCAGATACGCAGTATTTT. It is translated as CASSVGLGVADTQYF.

This sequence joins TRBV12-3 or TRBV12-4 and TRBJ1-1; 9 bases align to TRBD1. The CDR3 sequence is 12 residues long. J lost 10 bases, V lost 8 bases, and 8 bases had no gene match. For the CDR3, the DNA is TGTGCCAGCGGACGGGGGACAGGGTTAGCTTTCTTT. The encoded protein is CASGRGTGLAFF.

For this clone: The same CDR3 arises from other DNA sequences in this sample as well. V gene TRBV6-5 combines with J gene TRBJ1-3; D gene unclear. The V end was cut by 5 bases, the J end by 0 bases, with 8 bases between. The germline V gene has CDR1 MNHEY and CDR2 SVGAGI. The CDR3 loop spans 14 amino acids. The CDR3 reads CASSPVLSGNTIYF. CDR3 DNA: TGTGCCAGCAGTCCTGTCCTCTCTGGAAACACCATATATTTT.